This T cell receptor beta chain was retrieved from a study of blood T cell repertoires in COVID-19. Study details: Samples representing acute and convalescent COVID-19 were sourced from the United States, Italy and Spain. In each case, the material was cDNA or gDNA derived from T cells, B-cell-depleted T cells, or PBMCs.

V was cut by 9 bases and J by 2 bases, with 17 bases left in between. CDR3 size: 15 residues. Looked up from germline, CDR1 is LNHDA and CDR2 is SQIVND (reference sequence). In the source study's methods: Amplification with reference gene primers provided the estimates of nucleated cell counts. Libraries were prepared by immunoSEQ multiplex PCR; TCRdb keeps only in-frame clonotypes and omits some of them. V, J and clone size reflect that table, while D and trimming were determined from the DNA. The table lists 250,000 to 350,000 clones, about 91% of them singletons. J is TRBJ1-3 and V is TRBV19; no firm D call. The TCR originated in a woman younger than 45 who had recovered from COVID-19. The sequenced material came from peripheral blood. As DNA, the CDR3 is TGTGCCAGCGTATCCCGGGGTTACACTGGAAACACCATATATTTT. The encoded protein is CASVSRGYTGNTIYF.